This TCR beta chain was retrieved from a study of early T cells in non-severe SARS-CoV-2 infection. Study-wide context: From unsorted whole blood, bulk RNA was sequenced, and the chains remained unpaired.

The V end was cut by 2 bases, the J end by 9 bases, with 20 bases between. This CDR3 is 16 amino acids long. Per the germline V gene, CDR1 is MGHRA and CDR2 is YSYEKL. The sample holds many counts of this clonotype. Attached unique molecular identifiers marked individual cDNA molecules. TCRdb independently ran MiXCR on the 5' RACE reads; one entry per CDR3 protein. The table includes around 35,000 distinct CDR3 sequences, 6.3% detected once. The chain employs TRBV4-1 and TRBJ2-1; D is unclear. This clonotype was sampled from an adult who was a healthcare worker with PCR-confirmed SARS-CoV-2 infection or an uninfected control (not recorded which). The sequencing input was whole blood. The CDR3 protein is CASSQSVTKPSSEQFF. CDR3 in DNA: TGCGCCAGCAGCCAATCCGTGACCAAACCATCTAGTGAGCAGTTCTTC.